This T cell receptor beta chain is drawn from a study of shared clonotypes between healthy human individuals. Tens of thousands of T cell genomes, or around 200 ng DNA, went into the sorted-subset replicate PCRs. Only in-frame clones appear in the TCRdb table, and some are missing; sequencing was by immunoSEQ multiplex PCR. The profile shows about 960,000 clones, more than 75% of them singletons. For this clone: The antigen is unknown. The junction and the germline gene differ at one end; a read error may be behind it.

There were no recent acute infections or vaccinations among the donors, who were healthy HIV-negative adults. General study findings and limits: Among non-shared clonotypes, generation probabilities were lower than among those shared by all four donors. Larger estimated richness was generally recorded for naive subsets relative to memory subsets.

This clonotype was sampled from a man between 18 and 29 years old in good health. The sample taken for sequencing was memory CD4+ T cells sorted from blood. Subset defined: CD45RA-negative fraction.

The CDR3 DNA reads TGTGCCAGCAGCTTGGAAGGGAGGTTGGCAGATACGCAGTATTTT. The encoded protein is CASSLEGRLADTQYF. This chain connects TRBV5-1 to TRBJ2-3; D is perhaps TRBD2 (6 bases). CDR1 is SGHRS, CDR2 YFSETQ, per germline. The CDR3 loop spans 15 amino acids.